The T cell receptor (beta chain) described here comes from a study of T cells in Graves' hyperthyroidism and ophthalmopathy. For the study at large: Initial diagnosis, before any treatment, was when peripheral blood was collected.

This clonotype was seen more than once but under ten times. From RNA transcripts, TCR beta CDR3 regions were amplified. First-round RT-PCR of the TCR CDR3 relied on the HTBI primer set. TCRdb analysed the multiplex PCR reads with MiXCR anew, one entry per CDR3 protein. The profile shows some 500,000 distinct CDR3 sequences, around 24% of them singletons. This clonotype originated in a woman between 25 and 40 years old with Graves' ophthalmopathy. Sequenced input: blood.

DNA for the CDR3: TGTGCCAGCTCACCGGTGGCCAGTTCCTACGAGCAGTACTTC. This translates into CASSPVASSYEQYF. The V gene is TRBV18, the J gene TRBJ2-7, with no clear D. This CDR3 has 14 residues. Germline V lookup: CDR1 KGHSH, CDR2 LQKENI. V lost 3 bases to trimming and J lost 1 base, with 10 bases between them.